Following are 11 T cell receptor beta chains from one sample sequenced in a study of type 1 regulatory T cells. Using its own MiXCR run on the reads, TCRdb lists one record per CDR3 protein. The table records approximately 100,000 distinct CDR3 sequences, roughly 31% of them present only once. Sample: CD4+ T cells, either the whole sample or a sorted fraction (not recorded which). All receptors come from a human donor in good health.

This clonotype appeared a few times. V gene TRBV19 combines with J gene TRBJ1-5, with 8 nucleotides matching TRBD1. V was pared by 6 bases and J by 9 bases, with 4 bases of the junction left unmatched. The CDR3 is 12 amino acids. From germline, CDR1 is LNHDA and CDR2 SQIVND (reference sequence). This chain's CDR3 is CASRQDRGPQHF. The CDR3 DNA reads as TGTGCCAGTAGGCAAGACAGGGGGCCCCAGCATTTT.

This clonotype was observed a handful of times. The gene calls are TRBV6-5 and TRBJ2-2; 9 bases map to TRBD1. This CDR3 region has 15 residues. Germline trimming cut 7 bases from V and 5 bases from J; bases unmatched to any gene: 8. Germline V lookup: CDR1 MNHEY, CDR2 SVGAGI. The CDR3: CASIQATGGTGELFF. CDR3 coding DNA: TGTGCCAGCATCCAGGCGACAGGGGGGACCGGGGAGCTGTTTTTT.

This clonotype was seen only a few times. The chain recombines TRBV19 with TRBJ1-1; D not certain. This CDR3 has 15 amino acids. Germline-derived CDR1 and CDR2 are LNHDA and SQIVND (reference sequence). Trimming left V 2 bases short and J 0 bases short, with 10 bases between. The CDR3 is CASSIQPKVNTEAFF. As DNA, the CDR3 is TGTGCCAGTAGTATACAGCCCAAAGTGAACACTGAAGCTTTCTTT. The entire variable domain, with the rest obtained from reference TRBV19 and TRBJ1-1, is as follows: DGGITQSPKYLFRKEGQNVTLSCEQNLNHDAMYWYRQDPGQGLRLIYYSQIVNDFQKGDIAEGYSVSREKKESFPLTVTSAQKNPTAFYLCASSIQPKVNTEAFFGQGTRLTVV.

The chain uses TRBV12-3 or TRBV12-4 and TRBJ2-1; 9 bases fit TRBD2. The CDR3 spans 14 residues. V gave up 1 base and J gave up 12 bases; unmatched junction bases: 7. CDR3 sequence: CASSLGREGLRQFF. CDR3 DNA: TGTGCCAGCAGTTTAGGGCGGGAGGGCCTGAGGCAGTTCTTC.

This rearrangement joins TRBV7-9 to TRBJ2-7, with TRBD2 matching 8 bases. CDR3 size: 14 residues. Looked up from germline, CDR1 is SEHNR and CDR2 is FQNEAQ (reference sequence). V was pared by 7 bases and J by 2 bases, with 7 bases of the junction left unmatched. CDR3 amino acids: CASMGLVVTYEQYF. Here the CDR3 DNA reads TGTGCCAGCATGGGACTAGTAGTGACCTACGAGCAGTACTTC. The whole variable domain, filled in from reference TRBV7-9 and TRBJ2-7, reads DTGVSQNPRHKITKRGQNVTFRCDPISEHNRLYWYRQTLGQGPEFLTYFQNEAQLEKSRLLSDRFSAERPKGSFSTLEIQRTEQGDSAMYLCASMGLVVTYEQYFGPGTRLTVT.

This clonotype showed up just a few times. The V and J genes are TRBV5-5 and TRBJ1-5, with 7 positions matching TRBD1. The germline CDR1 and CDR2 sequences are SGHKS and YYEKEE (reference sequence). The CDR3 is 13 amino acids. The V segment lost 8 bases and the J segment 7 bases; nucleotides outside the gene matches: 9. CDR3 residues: CASSRTGGQPQHF. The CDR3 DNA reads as TGTGCCAGTAGCAGGACAGGCGGACAGCCCCAGCATTTT.

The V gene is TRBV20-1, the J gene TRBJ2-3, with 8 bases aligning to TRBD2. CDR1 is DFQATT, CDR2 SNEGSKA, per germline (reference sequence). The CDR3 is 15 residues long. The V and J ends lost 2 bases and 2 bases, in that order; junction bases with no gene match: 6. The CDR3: CSARPRGGYTDTQYF. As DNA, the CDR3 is TGCAGTGCTAGACCCCGGGGGGGGTACACAGATACGCAGTATTTT.

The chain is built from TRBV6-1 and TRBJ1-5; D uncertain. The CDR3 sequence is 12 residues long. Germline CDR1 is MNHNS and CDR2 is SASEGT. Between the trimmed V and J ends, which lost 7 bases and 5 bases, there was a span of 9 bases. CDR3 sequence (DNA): TGTGCCAGCAATATTGGGGATCAGCCCCAGCATTTT. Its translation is CASNIGDQPQHF.

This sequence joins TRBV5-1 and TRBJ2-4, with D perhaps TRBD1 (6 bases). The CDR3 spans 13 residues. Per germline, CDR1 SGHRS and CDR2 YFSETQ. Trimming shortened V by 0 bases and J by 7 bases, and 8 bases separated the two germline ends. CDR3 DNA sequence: TGCGCCAGCAGCTTGGGACAGGTGAACATTCAGTACTTC. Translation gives CASSLGQVNIQYF.

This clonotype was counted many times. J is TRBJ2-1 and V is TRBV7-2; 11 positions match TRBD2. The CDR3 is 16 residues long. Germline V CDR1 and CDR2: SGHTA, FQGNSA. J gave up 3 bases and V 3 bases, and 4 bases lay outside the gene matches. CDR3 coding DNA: TGTGCCAGCAGCTTCACCGGGACTAGCGGCTACAATGAGCAGTTCTTC. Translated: CASSFTGTSGYNEQFF.

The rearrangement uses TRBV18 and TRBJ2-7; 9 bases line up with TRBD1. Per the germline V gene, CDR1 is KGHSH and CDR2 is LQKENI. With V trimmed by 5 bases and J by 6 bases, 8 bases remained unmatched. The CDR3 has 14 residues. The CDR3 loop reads CASSEGQGSLEQYF. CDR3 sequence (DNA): TGTGCCAGCTCAGAGGGACAGGGATCCCTCGAGCAGTACTTC.